This T cell receptor beta chain was identified during a study of blood T cell repertoires in COVID-19. Study in general: The origin of the acute and convalescent COVID-19 samples was the United States, Italy and Spain. The cDNA or gDNA used as material had been derived from T cells, B-cell-depleted T cells, or PBMCs.

This CDR3 comprises 13 residues. Trimming removed 3 bases at V and 18 bases at J, with 18 bases between. Using immunoSEQ multiplex PCR, the repertoire was profiled, and TCRdb retains in-frame clones only, with some absent. The table shows fewer than 20,000 clones, with over 80% occurring only once. The sequence came from a human donor in a cohort sampled during active COVID-19. The donor label of this sample is uncertain. Sequences were obtained from peripheral blood. The chain links TRBV12-3 or TRBV12-4 to TRBJ2-6; D is perhaps TRBD2 (6 bases). CDR3 residues: CASSFYSGGMRTF. In DNA form, the CDR3 reads TGTGCCAGCAGTTTTTACTCCGGGGGAATGAGGACTTTC.